Presented here are 10 T cell receptor beta chains from one specimen sequenced in a study of PD-L1 blockade in urothelial cancer. Time point of the sample: peripheral blood 6 weeks after treatment start. Data came from immunoSEQ multiplex PCR; TCRdb stores just in-frame clones and leaves some out. In the table there are around 47,000 clones, roughly 86% of which are singletons. This material consisted of PBMCs, taken around atezolizumab (anti-PD-L1) treatment. The source of these receptors is a man aged 55 to 70 with urothelial cancer.

The chain couples TRBV5-5 to TRBJ2-5; TRBD1 matches at 9 bases. Germline trimming cut 7 bases from V and 4 bases from J; bases unmatched to any gene: 14. There are 16 residues in the CDR3. Germline CDR1 reads SGHKS; CDR2 reads YYEKEE (reference sequence). The CDR3 sequence is CASGPRDRVVGETQYF. The CDR3 DNA follows: TGTGCCAGCGGGCCCCGGGACAGGGTTGTGGGAGAGACCCAGTACTTC.

This clone was detected only a few times. The V call is TRBV5-6, the J call TRBJ2-7; D remains ambiguous. Germline CDR1 reads SGHDT; CDR2 reads YYEEEE. The V end lost 5 bases, the J end lost 3 bases, and 12 bases lay between the germline ends. There are 13 residues in the CDR3. CDR3 nucleotides: TGTGCCAGCAGTCGTCTTTCGGTCTACGAGCAGTACTTC. It specifies CASSRLSVYEQYF.

V gene TRBV10-3 combines with J gene TRBJ2-1; 9 bases map to TRBD2. Germline CDR1 is ENHRY and CDR2 is SYGVKD. J lost 9 bases, V lost 5 bases, and 11 bases had no gene match. This CDR3 spans 15 amino acids. The CDR3 nucleotides read TGTGCCATCAGTTCCTCCGGGACTAGCCTTGGTGAGCAGTTCTTC. Its translation is CAISSSGTSLGEQFF.

This clone was detected only a few times. This rearrangement joins TRBV5-4 to TRBJ1-2; 9 nucleotides match TRBD1. J lost 5 bases, V lost 5 bases, and 7 bases had no gene match. The CDR3 has 14 amino acids. CDR1 and CDR2 (germline): SGHNT, YYREEE (reference sequence). The CDR3 protein is CASSSGQGKYGYTF. CDR3 DNA: TGTGCCAGCAGTTCTGGACAGGGGAAGTATGGCTACACCTTC.

The chain is built from TRBV29-1 and TRBJ1-3; unclear D gene. There are 14 residues in the CDR3. Trimming shortened V by 1 base and J by 0 bases, and 7 bases separated the two germline ends. Per the germline V gene, CDR1 is SQVTM and CDR2 is ANQGSEA. CDR3 bases: TGCAGCGTTGAAGTAGAAAACTCTGGAAACACCATATATTTT. It translates to CSVEVENSGNTIYF.

The V gene is TRBV2, the J gene TRBJ1-3; TRBD1 agrees at 8 bases. J was trimmed by 4 bases and V by 2 bases; bases with no gene match: 10. CDR3 length: 17 residues. Germline V gene data show CDR1 as SNHLY and CDR2 as FYNNEI. CDR3 amino acids: CASSEFTTGGVGNTIYF. As DNA, the CDR3 is TGTGCCAGCAGTGAATTCACAACAGGGGGTGTCGGAAACACCATATATTTT.

V and J are TRBV7-9 and TRBJ1-5, with 9 bases fitting TRBD1. The length of the CDR3 is 17 residues. V lost 1 base and J lost 4; bases outside the gene matches: 8. The V gene's germline CDR1 is SEHNR and CDR2 FQNEAQ (reference sequence). CDR3 DNA: TGTGCCAGCAGCTTAGGGTCGGGACAGGGTGTAAATCAGCCCCAGCATTTT. It translates to CASSLGSGQGVNQPQHF.

The chain recombines TRBV6-1 with TRBJ1-2, with D tentatively TRBD1 (5 bases). The germline V gene has CDR1 MNHNS and CDR2 SASEGT. V gave up 7 bases and J gave up 7 bases, with 22 bases separating them. CDR3 length: 15 residues. The CDR3 DNA is TGTGCCAGCAATCAGGGCAGTGGGTTTTGGACTGGCTACACCTTC. Amino acids: CASNQGSGFWTGYTF.

V usage is TRBV19 and J usage is TRBJ1-5; 8 bases align to TRBD1. The germline gives CDR1 LNHDA, CDR2 SQIVND (reference sequence). V was pared by 0 bases and J by 4 bases, with 2 bases of the junction left unmatched. The CDR3 length is 15 residues. CDR3 coding DNA: TGTGCCAGTAGTATAGACAGGGGGCGGAATCAGCCCCAGCATTTT. It encodes CASSIDRGRNQPQHF.

The chain uses TRBV28 and TRBJ2-1; 13 nucleotides line up with TRBD2. The CDR3 spans 14 residues. Germline V gene data show CDR1 as MDHEN and CDR2 as SYDVKM. The trim removed 5 bases at V and 8 bases at J, leaving 3 bases unmatched. In nucleotides, the CDR3 is TGTGCCAGCAGTAGACTAGCGGGGGGCCATGAGCAGTTCTTC. This sequence encodes CASSRLAGGHEQFF.